The present entry profiles one T cell receptor beta chain with its context. This sample was included in a study of blood T cell repertoires in COVID-19. The overall study: The United States, Italy and Spain supplied acute and convalescent COVID-19 samples.

The cohort comprised adults aged about 18 to 100 years residing in about two dozen US areas. Cohorts were assigned according to the clinical history that participants reported. In the authors' methods: Amplification with reference gene primers provided the estimates of nucleated cell counts. Assay used: immunoSEQ multiplex PCR; TCRdb lists only in-frame clones, some missing. V and J calls and clone size come straight from that table; D and trimming were deduced from the DNA. The sample lists more than 150,000 clones, around four fifths seen once, with around 15% in the top ten. Trimming took 7 bases from V and 0 from J, leaving 10 bases between them. The germline V gene encodes CDR1 MNHEY and CDR2 SMNVEV (reference sequence). The CDR3 extends over 14 amino acids.

The sequence came from a woman in her forties or fifties who had recovered from COVID-19. The J gene is TRBJ1-3, the V gene TRBV27; D is uncertain. Sequencing was done on a sample of PBMCs or T cells enriched from blood (not recorded which). The CDR3 here is CASMEANSGNTIYF. CDR3 nucleotides: TGTGCCAGCATGGAGGCAAACTCTGGAAACACCATATATTTT.